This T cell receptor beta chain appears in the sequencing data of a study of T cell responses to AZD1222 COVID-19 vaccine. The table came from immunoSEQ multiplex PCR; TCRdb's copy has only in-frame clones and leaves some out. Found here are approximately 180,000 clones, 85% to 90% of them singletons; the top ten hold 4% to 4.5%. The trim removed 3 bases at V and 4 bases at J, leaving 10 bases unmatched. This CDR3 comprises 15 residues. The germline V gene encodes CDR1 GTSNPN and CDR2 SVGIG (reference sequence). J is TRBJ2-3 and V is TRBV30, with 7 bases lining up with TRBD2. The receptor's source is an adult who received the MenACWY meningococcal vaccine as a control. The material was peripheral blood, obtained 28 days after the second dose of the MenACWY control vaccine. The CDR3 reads CAWRKSGAGADTQYF. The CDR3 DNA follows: TGTGCCTGGAGAAAAAGCGGGGCGGGGGCAGATACGCAGTATTTT.